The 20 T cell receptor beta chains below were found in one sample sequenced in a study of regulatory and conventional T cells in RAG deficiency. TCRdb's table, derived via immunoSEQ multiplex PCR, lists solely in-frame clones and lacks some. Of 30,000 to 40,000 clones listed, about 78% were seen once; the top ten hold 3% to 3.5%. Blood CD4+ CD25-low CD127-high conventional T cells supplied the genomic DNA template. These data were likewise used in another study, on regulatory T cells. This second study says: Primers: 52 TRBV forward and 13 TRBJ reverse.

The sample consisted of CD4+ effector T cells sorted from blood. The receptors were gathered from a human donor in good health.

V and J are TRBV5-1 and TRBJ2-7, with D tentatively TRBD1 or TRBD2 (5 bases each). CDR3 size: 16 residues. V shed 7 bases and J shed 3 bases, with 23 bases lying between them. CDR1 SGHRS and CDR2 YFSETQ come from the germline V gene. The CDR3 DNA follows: TGCGCCAGCGTTCCGAGGGACGGAGTTCCCATCTACGAGCAGTACTTC. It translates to CASVPRDGVPIYEQYF.

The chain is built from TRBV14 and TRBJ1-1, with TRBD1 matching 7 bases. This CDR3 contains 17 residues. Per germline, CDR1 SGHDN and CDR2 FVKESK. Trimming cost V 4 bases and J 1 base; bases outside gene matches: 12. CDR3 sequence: CASSPDRGGVWNTEAFF. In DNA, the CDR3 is TGTGCCAGCAGCCCCGACCGAGGGGGCGTCTGGAACACTGAAGCTTTCTTT.

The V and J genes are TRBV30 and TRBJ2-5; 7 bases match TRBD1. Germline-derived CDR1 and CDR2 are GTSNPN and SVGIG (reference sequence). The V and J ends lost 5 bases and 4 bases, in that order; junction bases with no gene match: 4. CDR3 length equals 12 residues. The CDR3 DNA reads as TGTGCCTGGGGAAGACAGGGAGAGACCCAGTACTTC. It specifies CAWGRQGETQYF.

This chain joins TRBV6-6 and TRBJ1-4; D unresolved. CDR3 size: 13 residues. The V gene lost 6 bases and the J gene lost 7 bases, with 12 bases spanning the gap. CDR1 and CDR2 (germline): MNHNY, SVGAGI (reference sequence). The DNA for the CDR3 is TGTGCCAGCAGCCAGACGGCCCCTGAAAAACTGTTTTTT. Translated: CASSQTAPEKLFF.

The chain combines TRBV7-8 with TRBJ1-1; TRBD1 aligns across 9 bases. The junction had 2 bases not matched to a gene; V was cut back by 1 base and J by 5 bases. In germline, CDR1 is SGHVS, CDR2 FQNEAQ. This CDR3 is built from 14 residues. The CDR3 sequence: CASSLGTGETEAFF. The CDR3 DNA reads TGTGCCAGCAGCTTAGGGACAGGGGAAACTGAAGCTTTCTTT.

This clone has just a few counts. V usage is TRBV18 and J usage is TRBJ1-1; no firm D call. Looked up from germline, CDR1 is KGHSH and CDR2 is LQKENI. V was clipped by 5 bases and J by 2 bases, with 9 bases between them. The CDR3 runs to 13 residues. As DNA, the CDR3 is TGTGCCAGCTCATCGGACTTTAACACTGAAGCTTTCTTT. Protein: CASSSDFNTEAFF.

The CDR3 DNA follows: TGTGCCAGCAGCGTAGGGTTGGGCGGACAGGGGTCCACTGAAGCTTTCTTT. Translation gives CASSVGLGGQGSTEAFF. The chain joins TRBV9 to TRBJ1-1; 9 nucleotides match TRBD1. Germline V gives CDR1 SGDLS, CDR2 YYNGEE. The junction had 10 bases not matched to a gene; V was cut back by 0 bases and J by 4 bases. The CDR3 runs 17 residues.

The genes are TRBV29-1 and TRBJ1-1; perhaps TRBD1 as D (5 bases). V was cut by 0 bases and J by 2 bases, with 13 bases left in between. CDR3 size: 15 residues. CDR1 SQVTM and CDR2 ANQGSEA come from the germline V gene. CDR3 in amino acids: CSVEEGLGENTEAFF. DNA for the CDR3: TGCAGCGTTGAAGAGGGGCTGGGGGAAAACACTGAAGCTTTCTTT.

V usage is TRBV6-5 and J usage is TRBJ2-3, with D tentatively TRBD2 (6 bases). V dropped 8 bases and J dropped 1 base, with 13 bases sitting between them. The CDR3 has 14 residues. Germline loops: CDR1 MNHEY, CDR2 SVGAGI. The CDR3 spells CASGGRSRTDTQYF. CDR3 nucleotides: TGTGCCAGCGGGGGGAGGTCGCGCACAGATACGCAGTATTTT.

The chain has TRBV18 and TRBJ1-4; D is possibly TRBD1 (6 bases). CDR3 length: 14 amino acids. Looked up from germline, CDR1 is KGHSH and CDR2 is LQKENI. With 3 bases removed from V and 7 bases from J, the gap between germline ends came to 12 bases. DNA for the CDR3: TGTGCCAGCTCACCTTCTACAGGGATTGAAAAACTGTTTTTT. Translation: CASSPSTGIEKLFF.

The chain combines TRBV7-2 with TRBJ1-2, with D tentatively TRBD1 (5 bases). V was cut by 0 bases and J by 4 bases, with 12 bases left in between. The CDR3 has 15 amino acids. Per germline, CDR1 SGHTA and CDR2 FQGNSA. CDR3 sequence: CASSLAGGGGYGYTF. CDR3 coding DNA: TGTGCCAGCAGCTTAGCCGGCGGGGGAGGCTATGGCTACACCTTC. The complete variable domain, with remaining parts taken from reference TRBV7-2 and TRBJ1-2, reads GAGVSQSPSNKVTEKGKDVELRCDPISGHTALYWYRQSLGQGLEFLIYFQGNSAPDKSGLPSDRFSAERTGGSVSTLTIQRTQQEDSAVYLCASSLAGGGGYGYTFGSGTRLTVV.

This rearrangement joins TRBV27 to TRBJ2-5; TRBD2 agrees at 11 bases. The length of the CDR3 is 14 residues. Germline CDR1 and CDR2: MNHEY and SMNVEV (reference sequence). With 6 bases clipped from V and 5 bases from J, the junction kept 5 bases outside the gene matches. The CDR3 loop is CASRIAGGPETQYF. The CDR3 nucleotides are TGTGCCAGCAGAATAGCGGGGGGGCCGGAGACCCAGTACTTC.

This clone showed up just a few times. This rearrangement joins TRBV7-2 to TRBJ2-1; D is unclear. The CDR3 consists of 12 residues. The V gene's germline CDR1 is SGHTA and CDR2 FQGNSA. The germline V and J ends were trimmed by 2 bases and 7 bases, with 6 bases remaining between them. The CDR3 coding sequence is TGTGCCAGCAGCTTATTCTCGAATGAGCAGTTCTTC. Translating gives CASSLFSNEQFF.

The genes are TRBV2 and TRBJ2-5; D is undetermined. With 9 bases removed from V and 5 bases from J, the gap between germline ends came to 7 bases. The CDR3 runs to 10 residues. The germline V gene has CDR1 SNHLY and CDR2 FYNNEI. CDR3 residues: CASSGETQYF. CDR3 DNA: TGTGCCAGTTCCGGGGAGACCCAGTACTTC.

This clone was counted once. The CDR3 DNA reads TGTGCCAGCAGCTTATCTTGGGAGAACACTGAAGCTTTCTTT. It codes for CASSLSWENTEAFF. V usage is TRBV11-3 and J usage is TRBJ1-1, with no clear D. CDR1 SGHNT and CDR2 YENEEA come from the germline V gene. Between the trimmed V and J ends, which lost 2 bases and 1 base, there was a span of 8 bases. The CDR3 length is 14 residues.

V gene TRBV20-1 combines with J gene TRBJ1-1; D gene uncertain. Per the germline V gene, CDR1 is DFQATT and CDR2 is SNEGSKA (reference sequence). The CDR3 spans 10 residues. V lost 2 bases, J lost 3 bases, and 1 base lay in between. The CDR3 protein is CSARYTEAFF. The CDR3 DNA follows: TGCAGTGCTAGATACACTGAAGCTTTCTTT.

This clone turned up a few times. In DNA, the CDR3 is TGCGCCAGCAGCTTGAATACCCAGGGACTAATAGAGACCCAGTACTTC. Its protein product is CASSLNTQGLIETQYF. V usage is TRBV5-1 and J usage is TRBJ2-5; 7 nucleotides match TRBD2. J lost 4 bases, V lost 1 base, and 10 bases had no gene match. CDR1 is SGHRS, CDR2 YFSETQ, per germline. The CDR3 runs 16 residues.

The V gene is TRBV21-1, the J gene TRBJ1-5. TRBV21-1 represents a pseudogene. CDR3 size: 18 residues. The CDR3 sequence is CASSKVLEGTGKNQPQHF. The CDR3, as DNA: TGTGCCAGCAGCAAAGTCCTGGAGGGAACAGGGAAAAATCAGCCCCAGCATTTT.

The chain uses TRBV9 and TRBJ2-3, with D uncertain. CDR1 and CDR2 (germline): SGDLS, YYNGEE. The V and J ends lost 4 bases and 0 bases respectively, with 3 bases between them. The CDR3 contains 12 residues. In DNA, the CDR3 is TGTGCCAGCAGCCTTAGCACAGATACGCAGTATTTT. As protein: CASSLSTDTQYF.

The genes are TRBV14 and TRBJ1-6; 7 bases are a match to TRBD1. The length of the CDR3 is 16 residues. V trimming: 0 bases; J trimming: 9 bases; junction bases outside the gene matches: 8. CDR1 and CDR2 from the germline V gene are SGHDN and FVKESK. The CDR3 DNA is TGTGCCAGCAGCCAAGATATCGGTACAGGGGTTTCACCCCTCCACTTT. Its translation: CASSQDIGTGVSPLHF.